A selection of T cell receptor beta chains follows, all from one sample in a study of early stage breast cancer tumors. Generated by immunoSEQ multiplex PCR, the TCRdb table keeps only in-frame clones and is missing some. The sample has 44,000 or so clones; approximately 83% are singletons. The sample taken for sequencing was blood. The receptors shown here come from a person between 50 and 60 years old with breast cancer. CDR3s include the opening cysteine and the closing phenylalanine or tryptophan. D genes are given only for firm matches. Rows give clone size only sometimes, using once, few, many, or a class for an expanded clone.

NA	TRBV9	TRBJ2-1	NA	CASSATGSPYNEQFF	TGTGCCAGCAGCGCTACAGGGTCACCCTACAATGAGCAGTTCTTC
NA	TRBV30	TRBJ1-2	NA	CAWSGAYGYTF	TGTGCCTGGAGTGGGGCATATGGCTACACCTTC
TRBD1	TRBV5-1	TRBJ2-7	NA	CASSLGDRLTYEQYF	TGCGCCAGCAGCTTGGGGGACAGGCTAACCTACGAGCAGTACTTC
NA	TRBV27	TRBJ2-7	NA	CASGRGGLGDEQYF	TGTGCCAGCGGGCGGGGTGGGCTAGGAGACGAGCAGTACTTC
NA	TRBV4-1	TRBJ2-7	NA	CASSQGVWRSEQYF	TGCGCCAGCAGCCAAGGGGTCTGGAGAAGCGAGCAGTACTTC
NA	TRBV5-5	TRBJ2-5	NA	CASSLAPQDQETQYF	TGTGCCAGCAGCTTGGCCCCGCAGGACCAAGAGACCCAGTACTTC
NA	TRBV7-6	TRBJ2-7	NA	CASGPGTSPTRQYF	TGTGCCAGCGGGCCCGGGACAAGCCCTACGAGGCAGTACTTC
NA	TRBV4-1	TRBJ1-1	NA	CASSQDAGRNTEAFF	TGCGCCAGCAGCCAAGATGCAGGGCGGAACACTGAAGCTTTCTTT
NA	TRBV4-2	TRBJ2-2	NA	CASSQEGPESYTGELFF	TGTGCCAGCAGCCAAGAAGGGCCCGAATCGTACACCGGGGAGCTGTTTTTT
NA	TRBV15	TRBJ2-6	NA	CATSRVKDEGANVLTF	TGTGCCACCAGCAGAGTTAAGGACGAGGGGGCCAACGTCCTGACTTTC
TRBD1	TRBV5-6	TRBJ2-7	NA	CASSSRQGSDEQYF	TGTGCCAGCAGCTCAAGACAGGGCTCGGACGAGCAGTACTTC
NA	TRBV18	TRBJ2-1	NA	CASSARDFGDEQFF	TGTGCCAGCTCAGCCCGGGACTTCGGCGATGAGCAGTTCTTC
TRBD1	TRBV28	TRBJ2-3	NA	CASSSGQGTDTQYF	TGTGCCAGCAGTTCCGGACAGGGTACAGATACGCAGTATTTT
TRBD2	TRBV10-3	TRBJ2-2	few	CAIRGTIVGELFF	TGTGCCATCAGGGGGACTATCGTCGGGGAGCTGTTTTTT
NA	TRBV2	TRBJ2-3	NA	CASSPWGASSTDTQYF	TGTGCCAGCAGTCCCTGGGGGGCGTCGAGCACAGATACGCAGTATTTT
NA	TRBV7-2	TRBJ2-7	NA	CASSLASGNEQYF	TGTGCCAGCAGCTTAGCATCGGGAAACGAGCAGTACTTC
NA	TRBV28	TRBJ1-3	NA	CASLRKTAGNTIYF	TGTGCCAGCCTCAGGAAGACCGCTGGAAACACCATATATTTT
NA	TRBV29-1	TRBJ2-7	once	CSSRVGAATGEQYF	TGCAGCTCCCGGGTGGGGGCAGCCACTGGGGAGCAGTACTTC
TRBD1	TRBV15	TRBJ1-4	NA	CATSRGQGATNEKLFF	TGTGCCACCAGCAGGGGACAGGGTGCAACTAATGAAAAACTGTTTTTT
TRBD1	TRBV10-3	TRBJ2-7	NA	CAISESLGTGGGEQYF	TGTGCCATCAGTGAGTCGTTAGGGACAGGGGGTGGCGAGCAGTACTTC
NA	TRBV18	TRBJ1-5	NA	CASSPRRDSNQPQHF	TGTGCCAGCTCACCTCGCAGGGATAGCAATCAGCCCCAGCATTTT
NA	TRBV30	TRBJ2-7	NA	CAWSGQPPYEQYF	TGTGCCTGGAGTGGACAGCCGCCCTACGAGCAGTACTTC
TRBD2	TRBV6-6	TRBJ2-1	few	CASSYAGTSGDNEQFF	TGTGCCAGCAGTTACGCTGGGACTAGCGGAGACAATGAGCAGTTCTTC
TRBD2	TRBV30	TRBJ2-3	NA	CAWVRQAGGLIDTQYF	TGTGCCTGGGTTCGGCAGGCGGGGGGGCTGATAGATACGCAGTATTTT
TRBD1	TRBV4-2	TRBJ1-1	NA	CASRQGGTEAFF	TGTGCCAGCAGACAGGGGGGCACTGAAGCTTTCTTT
TRBD1	TRBV7-6	TRBJ2-5	NA	CASSFSGQGPQYF	TGTGCCAGCAGCTTCTCCGGACAGGGTCCCCAGTACTTC
NA	TRBV5-1	TRBJ1-5	NA	CASSLSSGVNQPQHF	TGCGCCAGCAGCTTGTCGTCAGGGGTAAATCAGCCCCAGCATTTT
TRBD1	TRBV19	TRBJ2-7	NA	CASRPPQGQGKYEQYF	TGTGCCAGTAGGCCTCCTCAGGGACAGGGGAAATACGAGCAGTACTTC
NA	TRBV9	TRBJ2-5	NA	CASSPEGFEETQYF	TGTGCCAGCAGCCCCGAGGGATTTGAGGAGACCCAGTACTTC
TRBD1	TRBV6-6	TRBJ1-4	NA	CASAEEWTGGEKLFF	TGTGCCAGTGCTGAGGAGTGGACAGGGGGTGAAAAACTGTTTTTT
NA	TRBV28	TRBJ1-4	NA	CASYPMTGLNEKLFF	TGTGCCAGCTATCCAATGACAGGTTTAAATGAAAAACTGTTTTTT
TRBD1	TRBV5-1	TRBJ2-7	NA	CASSWTGKEQYF	TGCGCCAGCAGCTGGACAGGGAAAGAGCAGTACTTC
TRBD1	TRBV7-2	TRBJ1-2	NA	CASSPGGLDRGYTF	TGTGCCAGCAGTCCAGGGGGGCTAGATCGTGGCTACACCTTC
NA	TRBV7-9	TRBJ2-1	once	CASSPLNAWVNNEQFF	TGTGCCAGCAGCCCCCTTAACGCGTGGGTTAACAATGAGCAGTTCTTC
NA	TRBV27	TRBJ1-5	once	CASSLFRGDQPQHF	TGTGCCAGCAGTTTATTCAGGGGCGATCAGCCCCAGCATTTT
NA	TRBV19	TRBJ1-1	NA	CASSMARAVTYTEAFF	TGTGCCAGTAGTATGGCTAGGGCAGTCACTTACACTGAAGCTTTCTTT
NA	TRBV4-3	TRBJ2-3	NA	CASSQDGFSPDTQYF	TGCGCCAGCAGCCAAGACGGGTTCAGCCCAGATACGCAGTATTTT
NA	TRBV19	TRBJ2-5	once	CASSPRLARGETQYF	TGTGCCAGTAGTCCCCGATTAGCACGCGGAGAGACCCAGTACTTC
NA	TRBV19	TRBJ1-4	once	CASSPIVTSTNEKLFF	TGTGCCAGTAGTCCTATTGTGACCTCAACTAATGAAAAACTGTTTTTT
NA	TRBV28	TRBJ1-3	NA	CASSGVGQGNTIYF	TGTGCCAGCAGCGGCGTCGGACAGGGAAACACCATATATTTT
NA	TRBV19	TRBJ2-2	few	CASSPTRTRGTGELFF	TGTGCCAGTAGTCCCACCCGAACTCGGGGCACCGGGGAGCTGTTTTTT
NA	TRBV28	TRBJ1-5	NA	CASRTGVQAGNQPQHF	TGTGCCAGCAGAACCGGGGTACAAGCCGGCAATCAGCCCCAGCATTTT
NA	TRBV18	TRBJ2-3	NA	CASSPQTDTQYF	TGTGCCAGCTCACCCCAGACAGATACGCAGTATTTT
NA	TRBV4-3	TRBJ2-5	NA	CASSQGRQGRETQYF	TGCGCCAGCAGCCAAGGTCGGCAGGGCCGAGAGACCCAGTACTTC
TRBD1	TRBV4-3	TRBJ1-1	NA	CASSQGRGRGRRNTEAFF	TGCGCCAGCAGCCAGGGGAGGGGGAGGGGGCGAAGAAACACTGAAGCTTTCTTT
NA	TRBV19	TRBJ1-5	NA	CASLPRASDNQPQHF	TGTGCCAGCCTCCCAAGGGCAAGCGACAATCAGCCCCAGCATTTT
NA	TRBV30	TRBJ1-4	NA	CAWSVNGAVEKLFF	TGTGCCTGGAGTGTAAATGGGGCTGTCGAAAAACTGTTTTTT
NA	TRBV19	TRBJ2-2	NA	CASSGTYGELFF	TGTGCCAGTTCCGGGACATATGGGGAGCTGTTTTTT
TRBD1	TRBV7-9	TRBJ1-6	NA	CASSRTGAGDSPLHF	TGTGCCAGCAGCCGCACAGGGGCCGGTGATTCACCCCTCCACTTT
NA	TRBV2	TRBJ2-1	NA	CASSEAGVGEQFF	TGTGCCAGCAGTGAAGCCGGGGTAGGTGAGCAGTTCTTC
TRBD1	TRBV19	TRBJ2-3	NA	CASSTTGARDTQYF	TGTGCCAGTAGCACCACAGGGGCGCGGGATACGCAGTATTTT
TRBD2	TRBV7-9	TRBJ2-7	NA	CASSLGLADYEQYF	TGTGCCAGCAGCTTAGGACTAGCGGACTACGAGCAGTACTTC
NA	TRBV7-2	TRBJ2-3	NA	CASSPGGPDTQYF	TGTGCCAGCAGCCCGGGGGGCCCAGATACGCAGTATTTT
NA	TRBV19	TRBJ2-5	NA	CASSPIPQETQYF	TGTGCCAGTAGTCCCATCCCTCAAGAGACCCAGTACTTC